The 16 T cell receptor beta chains below all came from one sample that was sequenced in a study of T-cell reconstitution after alpha-beta-depleted transplantation in children. Preparing the TCRbeta library involved the use of unique molecular identifiers. TCRdb redid the calling of the PCR reads with MiXCR, one entry per CDR3 protein. The repertoire holds around 450,000 distinct CDR3 sequences, with about 10% as singletons. The input for sequencing was PBMCs, taken before TCRalphabeta/CD19-depleted stem cell transplant. The receptor set was obtained from a child younger than 10 with inherited bone marrow failure, due to receive a stem cell transplant.

This clonotype occurred many times. This chain connects TRBV4-3 to TRBJ2-2; 10 positions match TRBD2. V shed 4 bases, J shed 5 bases, and the junction held 7 bases outside the gene matches. This CDR3 has 16 amino acids. Germline CDR1 and CDR2: LGHNA and YSLEER. Here the CDR3 DNA reads TGCGCCAGCAGCCGATTAGCGGGAGGCGGGACCGGGGAGCTGTTTTTT. Residues: CASSRLAGGGTGELFF.

At least ten counts were recorded for this clonotype. The chain carries TRBV15 and TRBJ1-1, with D hard to call. This CDR3 is built from 15 residues. The germline gives CDR1 LNHNV, CDR2 YYDKDF (reference sequence). Trimming removed 1 base at V and 3 bases at J, with 12 bases between. CDR3 protein: CATSRGARLHTEAFF. The DNA for the CDR3 is TGTGCCACCAGCAGAGGGGCCAGGCTACACACTGAAGCTTTCTTT.

Only a few counts were recorded for this clonotype. This chain connects TRBV27 to TRBJ1-2; D might be TRBD1 (6 bases). Deletions cut 0 bases from V and 2 bases from J, with 16 bases between. Germline CDR1 and CDR2: MNHEY and SMNVEV (reference sequence). The CDR3 is 17 residues long. The CDR3 spells CASSLSIQGGLNYGYTF. CDR3 DNA: TGTGCCAGCAGTTTATCGATACAGGGAGGGTTGAACTATGGCTACACCTTC.

This clonotype was seen many times. The rearrangement uses TRBV9 and TRBJ1-1; D is possibly TRBD1 (6 bases). Trimming stripped 0 bases from V and 1 base from J, with 16 bases between. This CDR3 has 17 amino acids. Germline assignment: CDR1 SGDLS and CDR2 YYNGEE. The CDR3 DNA is TGTGCCAGCAGCGTAGAAGGGACACTCAGAAAGAACACTGAAGCTTTCTTT. Its translation: CASSVEGTLRKNTEAFF.

In its sample, this clonotype was seen a few times. The chain links TRBV20-1 to TRBJ1-5; D gene unclear. CDR3 length: 16 amino acids. Germline V lookup: CDR1 DFQATT, CDR2 SNEGSKA (reference sequence). Trimming took off 0 bases at V and 4 bases at J, with 16 bases between the two ends. In DNA form, the CDR3 reads TGCAGTGCTAGAGAGCGATCCTGGTGGTGGAATCAGCCCCAGCATTTT. This codes for CSARERSWWWNQPQHF.

The table lists this clonotype with many counts. The CDR3 here is CASSFTGYGYTF. The CDR3 DNA sequence: TGTGCCAGCAGTTTTACCGGCTATGGCTACACCTTC. The V call is TRBV28, the J call TRBJ1-2, with unresolved D. The CDR3 contains 12 residues. Deletions cut 3 bases from V and 4 bases from J, with 6 bases between. CDR1 is MDHEN, CDR2 SYDVKM, per germline.

This clonotype was counted ten times or more. The genes are TRBV4-2 and TRBJ2-1; 8 positions match TRBD2. This CDR3 region has 14 residues. CDR1 is LGHNA and CDR2 is YNFKEQ in the germline V gene. The V and J ends lost 4 bases and 5 bases, in that order; junction bases with no gene match: 4. CDR3 amino acids: CASSPGSGDNEQFF. CDR3 sequence (DNA): TGTGCCAGCAGCCCGGGTAGCGGGGACAATGAGCAGTTCTTC.

This clonotype was counted ten times or more. The chain recombines TRBV12-3 or TRBV12-4 with TRBJ2-4; D ambiguous. This CDR3 comprises 13 residues. The V end was cut by 5 bases, the J end by 0 bases, with 5 bases between. CDR3 nucleotide sequence: TGTGCCAGCAGTCTCATAGCCAAAAACATTCAGTACTTC. Amino acid sequence: CASSLIAKNIQYF.

This clonotype was recorded many times. V gene TRBV27 combines with J gene TRBJ2-1; D is unresolved. The CDR3 is 13 residues long. CDR1 and CDR2 from the germline V gene are MNHEY and SMNVEV (reference sequence). V was shortened by 10 bases and J by 5 bases, with 15 bases between the two germline ends. The CDR3 loop reads CATGRAVNNEQFF. The CDR3 DNA reads as TGTGCCACCGGTCGGGCGGTTAACAATGAGCAGTTCTTC.

This clonotype was seen a handful of times. The V call is TRBV12-3 or TRBV12-4, the J call TRBJ2-1; 14 nucleotides agree with TRBD2. The CDR3 runs to 19 residues. V dropped 5 bases and J dropped 0; count of bases not matched to a gene: 9. CDR3 sequence: CASSPLAGTSGSSYNEQFF. As DNA, the CDR3 is TGTGCCAGCAGTCCTTTAGCGGGGACTAGCGGGAGCTCCTACAATGAGCAGTTCTTC.

This clonotype appeared many times. The chain is built from TRBV4-3 and TRBJ2-4; weak D call: TRBD2 (5 bases). The germline gives CDR1 LGHNA, CDR2 YSLEER. Trimming stripped 0 bases from V and 5 bases from J, with 11 bases between. This CDR3 contains 15 residues. The CDR3 spells CASSQDQDWENIQYF. CDR3 nucleotide sequence: TGCGCCAGCAGCCAAGATCAGGACTGGGAAAACATTCAGTACTTC.

This clonotype has ten or more counts. The CDR3 protein is CASSRGAGSYGYTF. The CDR3 DNA follows: TGTGCCAGCAGCCGCGGGGCAGGGAGCTATGGCTACACCTTC. The chain joins TRBV27 to TRBJ1-2; D perhaps matches TRBD1 (5 bases). V was clipped by 6 bases and J by 4 bases, with 15 bases between them. CDR1 MNHEY and CDR2 SMNVEV come from the germline V gene (reference sequence). The CDR3 runs 14 residues.

Ten or more counts support this clonotype. J is TRBJ2-3 and V is TRBV7-6; no reliable D call. Germline V gives CDR1 SGHVS, CDR2 FNYEAQ. CDR3 size: 15 residues. Trimming removed 3 bases at V and 2 bases at J, with 12 bases between. CDR3 region: CASSFLGSDTDTQYF. Written as DNA, the CDR3 is TGTGCCAGCAGCTTCTTGGGAAGTGACACAGATACGCAGTATTTT. The full variable domain, completed using reference TRBV7-6 and TRBJ2-3, is GAGVSQSPRYKVTKRGQDVALRCDPISGHVSLYWYRQALGQGPEFLTYFNYEAQQDKSGLPNDRFSAERPEGSISTLTIQRTEQRDSAMYRCASSFLGSDTDTQYFGPGTRLTVL.

V usage is TRBV7-2 and J usage is TRBJ1-1; tentatively, D is TRBD1 (6 bases). With 5 bases removed from V and 13 bases from J, the gap between germline ends came to 23 bases. The germline V gene encodes CDR1 SGHTA and CDR2 FQGNSA. This CDR3 region has 14 residues. DNA for the CDR3: TGTGCCAGCAGCCTATGGACAGCCCAAGCTCACGTTTTCTTT. Protein: CASSLWTAQAHVFF.

To note about this clonotype: It may be a read error: a sequence one base away is much more abundant. This likely comes from a read error, as the CDR3 has no conserved phenylalanine or tryptophan at its end. This chain joins TRBV14 and TRBJ2-2; 8 bases agree with TRBD2. The germline gives CDR1 SGHDN, CDR2 FVKESK. With V trimmed by 6 bases and J by 5 bases, 8 bases remained unmatched. The CDR3 is 15 residues long. In DNA form, the CDR3 reads TGTGCCAGCAGGCTGACTAGCGAAGGTACCGGGGAGCTGTTTTCT. Translating gives CASRLTSEGTGELFS.

The sample holds many counts of this clonotype. This rearrangement joins TRBV9 to TRBJ2-7; D is ambiguous. Germline assignment: CDR1 SGDLS and CDR2 YYNGEE. Trimming took 0 bases from V and 5 from J, leaving 9 bases between them. The CDR3 sequence is 13 residues long. The CDR3 is CASSVVDGHEQYF. DNA of the CDR3: TGTGCCAGCAGCGTAGTGGACGGCCACGAGCAGTACTTC.